This T cell receptor (beta chain) was identified during a study of T cell responses to AZD1222 COVID-19 vaccine. Study observations and caveats: Nearly half of unique spike-specific TCRs reportedly avoided B.1.351 and B.1.1.7 mutated regions.

A note on this clone: The antigen is unknown.

TCRdb keeps only in-frame clones here, not all; method: immunoSEQ multiplex PCR. This sample has around 100,000 clones, with about 88% found just once. The sample was peripheral blood, taken on day 0 of AZD1222 vaccination. The source is an adult in good health.

CDR3 nucleotides: TGTGCCAGCAGCTTAGGAGGAATCCCCTCTGGAAACACCATATATTTT. The encoded protein is CASSLGGIPSGNTIYF. V usage is TRBV7-2 and J usage is TRBJ1-3; no firm D call. Germline loops: CDR1 SGHTA, CDR2 FQGNSA. This CDR3 is 16 amino acids long. V was cut by 1 base and J by 0 bases, with 10 bases left in between.